This T cell receptor beta chain was profiled in a study of blood T cells in healthy people across ages. Study outcomes and limitations: Donors of long life had a larger count of naive CD4+ cells and greater diversity than aged donors.

CDR3 length equals 13 residues. Remarks on this clonotype: The antigen remains unidentified.

Using a J-beta primer mix together with a sample-barcoded 5' primer, a second PCR was run for roughly 6 to 12 cycles. TCRdb itself ran the 5' RACE reads through MiXCR, one entry per CDR3 protein. The sample lists 1 million to 1.2 million distinct CDR3 sequences, roughly two fifths seen once, with about 12% in the top ten. The chain links TRBV21-1 to TRBJ2-1; the table's D call, TRBD1, was not checked against the DNA. TRBV21-1 is an annotated pseudogene. The receptor comes from a man between 18 and 29 years old in good health. Input material: blood. CDR3 loop: CASSGRRVDEQFF. Here the CDR3 DNA reads TGTGCCAGCAGCGGGCGCAGGGTAGACGAGCAGTTCTTC.